This is a list of T cell receptor beta chains from one sample in a study of blood T cell repertoires in COVID-19. Measured with immunoSEQ multiplex PCR; TCRdb has only the in-frame clones, and not every one. This sample has about 160,000 clones, with roughly 86% found just once. Source material: peripheral blood. Receptors were obtained from a human donor with acute or convalescent COVID-19. The donor label of this sample is uncertain. CDR3s include the opening cysteine and the closing phenylalanine or tryptophan. The D gene is left open where the match is weak. Size is stated for part of the rows, as once, few or many counts, or as a class when the clone is expanded.

abundance	d_gene	v_gene	j_gene	CDR3nt	CDR3aa
-	-	TRBV5-4	TRBJ1-1	TGTGCCAGCAGCCCCGGCCACCCGGGCGGGGACACTGAAGCTTTCTTT	CASSPGHPGGDTEAFF
-	-	TRBV6-5	TRBJ2-5	TGTGCCAGCAGTTCCGGTGGGGCAGACCAAGAGACCCAGTACTTC	CASSSGGADQETQYF
-	-	TRBV2	TRBJ2-1	TGTGCCAGCAGTGTACAATACCAACGCAATGAGCAGTTCTTC	CASSVQYQRNEQFF
-	TRBD1	TRBV19	TRBJ2-1	TGTGCCAGTGGGACAGGGGCCGACAATGAGCAGTTCTTC	CASGTGADNEQFF
-	TRBD1	TRBV5-1	TRBJ2-2	TGCGCCAGCAGCTCGGGACAGACGATCCCGGGGGAGCTGTTTTTT	CASSSGQTIPGELFF
-	-	TRBV2	TRBJ1-2	TGTGCCAGCAGTTTAGACAGTCAGGGCTATGGCTACACCTTC	CASSLDSQGYGYTF
-	TRBD1	TRBV7-2	TRBJ1-2	TGTGCCAGCAGTGAAGTCGCAACAGGGGGCGTCTTGTATGGCTACACCTTC	CASSEVATGGVLYGYTF
-	-	TRBV5-6	TRBJ1-1	TGTGCCAGCAGCTTGGCCTTGTCTGAAGCTTTCTTT	CASSLALSEAFF
-	-	TRBV29-1	TRBJ2-7	TGCAGCGCATGGGGTGAGGACAGCGAGACCTACGAGCAGTACTTC	CSAWGEDSETYEQYF
once	-	TRBV5-6	TRBJ1-2	TGTGCCAGCAGCTTGACTCGTGATGGCTACACCTTC	CASSLTRDGYTF
few	-	TRBV20-1	TRBJ1-1	TGCAGTGAGCGGGGGAACACTGAAGCTTTCTTT	CSERGNTEAFF
few	-	TRBV20-1	TRBJ2-2	TGCAGTGCCACTCACACCGGGGAGCTGTTTTTT	CSATHTGELFF
-	TRBD1	TRBV7-6	TRBJ1-3	TGTGCCAGCAGCTTACGGGGGACAGAGTTGAGCTCTGGAAACACCATATATTTT	CASSLRGTELSSGNTIYF
-	TRBD1	TRBV4-2	TRBJ1-6	TGTGCCAGCAGCCAAGGCGAGGACAGGGGGCATAATTCACCCCTCCACTTT	CASSQGEDRGHNSPLHF
-	-	TRBV6-5	TRBJ1-1	TGTGCCAGCAGCTGGGCCGGACACCTAAACACTGAAGCTTTCTTT	CASSWAGHLNTEAFF
-	-	TRBV6-5	TRBJ2-3	TGTGCCAGTCACGATACGGCACGTGGGCCAGATACGCAGTATTTT	CASHDTARGPDTQYF
-	TRBD1	TRBV6-5	TRBJ1-1	TGTGCCAGCAGTTCCAAAAGGGGACAGCGGTTTGAAGCTTTCTTT	CASSSKRGQRFEAFF
-	-	TRBV21-1	TRBJ1-2	TGTGCCAGCAGCAAATACCGGGACAGGGTTTGCAACTATGGCTACACCTTC	CASSKYRDRVCNYGYTF
-	TRBD1	TRBV6-6	TRBJ1-2	TGTGCCAGCAGTGGTGACAGGGACAACTATGGCTACACCTTC	CASSGDRDNYGYTF
-	-	TRBV3-1/TRBV3-2	TRBJ2-7	TGTGCCAGCAGCCGTGGTATTGGGACATCACGGGGCGAGCAGTACTTC	CASSRGIGTSRGEQYF
-	TRBD1	TRBV10-3	TRBJ1-5	TGTGCCATCAGTGAAGGGGACAGGGGCCGAGATAGCAATCAGCCCCAGCATTTT	CAISEGDRGRDSNQPQHF
-	TRBD1	TRBV6-6	TRBJ2-7	TGTGCCAGCAGACCGGGGACAGGCAGCGCGGCCGAGCAGTACTTC	CASRPGTGSAAEQYF
-	-	TRBV5-4	TRBJ1-2	TGTGCCAGCAGCTTGGGGTCAGAGGACTATGGCTACACCTTC	CASSLGSEDYGYTF
once	-	TRBV10-1	TRBJ2-2	TGCGCCAGCATCTTCACCGGGGAGCTGTTTTTT	CASIFTGELFF
-	TRBD1	TRBV6-2/TRBV6-3	TRBJ1-2	TGTGCCAGCAGCCAAGCCGGGACAGGCTACTATGGCTACACCTTC	CASSQAGTGYYGYTF
-	TRBD1	TRBV6-4	TRBJ1-1	TGTGCCAGCAGTGCTGACAGGGTCACTGAAGCTTTCTTT	CASSADRVTEAFF
-	TRBD2	TRBV4-1	TRBJ2-7	TGCGCCAGCAGCCAACGGGAGGGACCCTCCTACGAGCAGTACTTC	CASSQREGPSYEQYF
once	TRBD2	TRBV7-2	TRBJ2-5	TGTGCCAGCAGCTTAGCGGGGACTAGCGGGGGTGGGGCCCAGTACTTC	CASSLAGTSGGGAQYF
-	-	TRBV7-8	TRBJ1-5	TGTGCCAGCAGCCTAACTCCCCAGCCCCAGCATTTT	CASSLTPQPQHF